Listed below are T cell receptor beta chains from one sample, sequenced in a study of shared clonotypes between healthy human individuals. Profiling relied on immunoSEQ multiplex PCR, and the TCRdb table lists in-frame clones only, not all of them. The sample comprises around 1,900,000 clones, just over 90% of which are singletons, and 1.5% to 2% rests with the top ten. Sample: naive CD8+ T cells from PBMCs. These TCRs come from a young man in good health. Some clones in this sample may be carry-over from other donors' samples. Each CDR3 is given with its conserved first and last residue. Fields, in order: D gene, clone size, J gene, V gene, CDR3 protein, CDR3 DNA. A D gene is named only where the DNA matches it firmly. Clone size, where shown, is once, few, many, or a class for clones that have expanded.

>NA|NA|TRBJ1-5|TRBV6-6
CASSYREGNQPQHF
TGTGCCAGCAGTTATAGGGAGGGCAATCAGCCCCAGCATTTT
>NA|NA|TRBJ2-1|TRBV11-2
CASSSREHNNYNEQFF
TGTGCCAGCAGCTCCCGGGAGCACAATAACTACAATGAGCAGTTCTTC
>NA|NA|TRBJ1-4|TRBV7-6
CASSGTQSPMIGLFF
TGTGCCAGCAGCGGGACACAGTCACCCATGATCGGACTGTTTTTT
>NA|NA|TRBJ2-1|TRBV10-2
CASSDLGSNNEQFF
TGCGCCAGCAGTGATCTAGGGTCCAACAATGAGCAGTTCTTC
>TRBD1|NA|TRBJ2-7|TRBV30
CACRQGSSYEQYF
TGTGCCTGTAGACAGGGTAGCTCCTACGAGCAGTACTTC
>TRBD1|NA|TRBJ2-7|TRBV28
CASSYRGSYEQYF
TGTGCCAGCAGTTACAGGGGCTCCTACGAGCAGTACTTC
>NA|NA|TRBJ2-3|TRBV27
CASSHLLVGGTDTQYF
TGTGCCAGCAGTCACCTGCTAGTGGGTGGCACAGATACGCAGTATTTT
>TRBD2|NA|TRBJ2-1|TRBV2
CASIPEGRLAGVGEYNEQFF
TGTGCCAGCATTCCAGAGGGTAGGCTAGCGGGAGTGGGGGAGTACAATGAGCAGTTCTTC
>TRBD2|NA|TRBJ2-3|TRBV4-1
CASSRLDLAGGLTDTQYF
TGCGCCAGCAGCCGCTTAGATCTAGCGGGAGGGCTCACAGATACGCAGTATTTT
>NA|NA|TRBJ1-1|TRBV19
CASGVGDMNTEAFF
TGTGCCAGTGGGGTTGGGGACATGAACACTGAAGCTTTCTTT
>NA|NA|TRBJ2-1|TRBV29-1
CSARPSALEQFF
TGCAGCGCCCGCCCCTCGGCTTTGGAGCAGTTCTTC
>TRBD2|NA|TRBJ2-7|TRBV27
CASRPLGTSDHEQYF
TGTGCCAGCAGACCGCTGGGGACTAGCGACCACGAGCAGTACTTC
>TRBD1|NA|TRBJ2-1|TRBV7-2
CASSLRDRGGNEQFF
TGTGCCAGCAGCCTCAGGGACAGGGGAGGCAATGAGCAGTTCTTC
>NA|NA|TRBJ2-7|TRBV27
CASRIYPLSYEQYF
TGTGCCAGCAGGATTTACCCCCTTTCCTACGAGCAGTACTTC
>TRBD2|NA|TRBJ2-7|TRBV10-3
CATWTSGPYEQYF
TGTGCCACCTGGACTAGCGGACCTTACGAGCAGTACTTC
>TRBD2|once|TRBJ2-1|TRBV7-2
CASSYGTSGGEQFF
TGTGCCAGCAGCTACGGGACTAGCGGGGGTGAGCAGTTCTTC